Listed here are 9 T cell receptor beta chains from one sample, sequenced in a study of Ad26.COV2.S vaccination and SARS-CoV-2 variants. Treatment defined: some 20 received Ad26.COV2.S at low or high dose, single or two shots; 5 received placebo; per-sample allocation not given. Repertoires come from day 63 after the first vaccine or placebo injection. The assay was immunoSEQ multiplex PCR, and TCRdb's table has in-frame clones only and misses some. Altogether about 480,000 clones are present, around 88% being singletons, with the ten largest covering 9.5% to 15%. The sequences come from peripheral blood, collected in a trial of Ad26.COV2.S vaccine versus placebo. The receptors were gathered from a person aged 18-65 years who received the Ad26.COV2.S COVID-19 vaccine or a placebo.

The chain combines TRBV6-1 with TRBJ1-5; the D gene is possibly TRBD1 (6 bases). CDR3 size: 14 residues. V lost 2 bases and J lost 7, with 12 bases in between. In germline, CDR1 is MNHNS, CDR2 SASEGT. The CDR3 is CASSESWGPQPQHF. Here the CDR3 DNA reads TGTGCCAGCAGTGAATCCTGGGGGCCGCAGCCCCAGCATTTT.

The chain employs TRBV7-9 and TRBJ2-7; 9 bases fit TRBD1. Germline V lookup: CDR1 SEHNR, CDR2 FQNEAQ (reference sequence). The CDR3 totals 16 residues. With 1 base clipped from V and 5 bases from J, the junction kept 9 bases outside the gene matches. The CDR3 DNA follows: TGTGCCAGCAGCTTAGGAGTACGGGACAGGGATGACGAGCAGTACTTC. Residues: CASSLGVRDRDDEQYF. The full variable domain, in which reference TRBV7-9 and TRBJ2-7 provide the parts outside the CDR3, is DTGVSQNPRHKITKRGQNVTFRCDPISEHNRLYWYRQTLGQGPEFLTYFQNEAQLEKSRLLSDRFSAERPKGSFSTLEIQRTEQGDSAMYLCASSLGVRDRDDEQYFGPGTRLTVT.

The V call is TRBV10-2, the J call TRBJ2-7, with TRBD2 matching 9 bases. CDR1 and CDR2 (germline): WSHSY, SAAADI. This CDR3 has 15 amino acids. The ends lost 4 bases at V and 5 bases at J; junction bases unmatched: 9. CDR3 residues: CASSGVAGVNNEQYF. CDR3 sequence (DNA): TGCGCCAGCAGTGGGGTAGCGGGAGTAAATAACGAGCAGTACTTC.

Of note for this clone: In the same sample, other DNA sequences code for this CDR3. V gene TRBV10-3 combines with J gene TRBJ2-1; 12 bases match TRBD2. V trimming: 3 bases; J trimming: 8 bases; junction bases outside the gene matches: 5. CDR3 size: 15 residues. Germline CDR1 is ENHRY and CDR2 is SYGVKD. The CDR3 sequence: CAISDLAGGPDEQFF. DNA for the CDR3: TGTGCCATCAGTGATCTAGCGGGAGGGCCGGATGAGCAGTTCTTC.

The chain combines TRBV10-3 with TRBJ2-7, with unresolved D. This CDR3 is built from 15 residues. V was pared by 6 bases and J by 0 bases, with 15 bases between. Germline-derived CDR1 and CDR2 are ENHRY and SYGVKD. For the CDR3, the DNA is TGTGCCATCAGACCGGACGGATCCTACTCCTACGAGCAGTACTTC. It yields the protein CAIRPDGSYSYEQYF.

The chain joins TRBV27 to TRBJ1-6, with D tentatively TRBD1 (5 bases). Germline V CDR1 and CDR2: MNHEY, SMNVEV (reference sequence). The ends were cut back, 8 bases at V and 9 bases at J, with 14 bases in the middle. The CDR3 runs 13 residues. CDR3 sequence reads: CASGAPGGSPLHF. CDR3 in DNA: TGTGCCAGCGGGGCCCCGGGCGGTTCACCCCTCCACTTT.

V is TRBV11-2 and J is TRBJ2-3; 7 positions match TRBD2. V lost 0 bases, J lost 8 bases, and 2 bases stayed unmatched. The CDR3 runs 13 residues. CDR1 and CDR2 (germline): SGHAT, FQNNGV. CDR3 residues: CASSLDPGGTQYF. For the CDR3, the DNA is TGTGCCAGCAGCTTAGATCCGGGGGGTACGCAGTATTTT.

The rearrangement joins TRBV29-1 to TRBJ1-6; perhaps TRBD1 as D (5 bases). The CDR3 sequence is 13 residues long. Germline CDR1 reads SQVTM; CDR2 reads ANQGSEA. Trimming cost V 7 bases and J 1 base, with 8 bases left between them. The CDR3 region has the DNA TGCAGCGCCAGGGTTTCCTATAATTCACCCCTCCACTTT. Protein: CSARVSYNSPLHF.

The chain is built from TRBV5-1 and TRBJ2-7; TRBD2 agrees at 10 bases. V lost 0 bases, J lost 1 base, and 1 base stayed unmatched. CDR1 and CDR2 (germline): SGHRS, YFSETQ. The CDR3 is 15 amino acids. The chain's CDR3 is CASSLEAGGSYEQYF. CDR3 nucleotide sequence: TGCGCCAGCAGCTTGGAAGCGGGAGGGTCCTACGAGCAGTACTTC.